The 24 T cell receptor beta chains listed next were all sequenced from one sample in a study of regulatory T cells in long-lasting Graves disease. Time point described: persistent/refractory GD, antithyroid drugs over 5 years with positive TRAb. Generation of the TCR library employed RNA extracted from PBMCs. TCR beta libraries were built with iRepertoire HTBI primers and Arm-PCR of CDR3 regions. TCRdb passed the multiplex PCR reads through MiXCR, listing each CDR3 protein once. This table has around 460,000 distinct CDR3 sequences, around a fifth appearing once. Sequencing was performed on peripheral blood mononuclear cells (PBMCs), taken when the disease was refractory, from a patient treated with antithyroid drugs. The receptors stem from a female donor with Graves disease.

The chain links TRBV12-3 or TRBV12-4 to TRBJ1-6, with 10 bases identical to TRBD1. Trimming cost V 7 bases and J 5 bases; bases outside gene matches: 5. The CDR3 runs 15 residues. CDR3 sequence: CASKLGTGDNSPLHF. CDR3 DNA: TGTGCCAGCAAACTCGGGACAGGGGATAATTCACCCCTCCACTTT.

This clonotype was recorded a few times. The genes are TRBV7-8 and TRBJ2-2, with 7 bases lining up with TRBD2. Per the germline V gene, CDR1 is SGHVS and CDR2 is FQNEAQ. J was trimmed by 2 bases and V by 6 bases; bases with no gene match: 12. The CDR3 loop spans 17 amino acids. CDR3 residues: CASSLRPRGDNTGELFF. CDR3 bases: TGTGCCAGCAGTTTACGGCCCCGGGGGGACAACACCGGGGAGCTGTTTTTT. Together with reference TRBV7-8 and TRBJ2-2, the CDR3 gives the full variable domain: GAGVSQSPRYKVAKRGQDVALRCDPISGHVSLFWYQQALGQGPEFLTYFQNEAQLDKSGLPSDRFFAERPEGSVSTLKIQRTQQEDSAVYLCASSLRPRGDNTGELFFGEGSRLTVL.

About this clonotype: This may arise from a read error, as a much more abundant clone is one base away. V gene TRBV6-6 combines with J gene TRBJ1-2, with D perhaps TRBD1 (5 bases). Germline lookup yields CDR1 MNHNY and CDR2 SVGAGI (reference sequence). The CDR3 consists of 15 residues. Trimming removed 0 bases at V and 4 bases at J, with 12 bases between. CDR3 protein: CASSYSGRGGYGYTF. CDR3 nucleotide sequence: TGTGCCAGCAGTTACTCGGGTCGGGGGGGCTATGGCTACACCTTC.

Regarding this clonotype: Given a far larger clone just one base away, this is likely a sequencing read error. The chain uses TRBV28 and TRBJ2-5; D may be TRBD1 or TRBD2 (5 bases each). Per germline, CDR1 MDHEN and CDR2 SYDVKM. The ends were cut back, 10 bases at V and 2 bases at J, with 14 bases in the middle. CDR3 length: 13 amino acids. The CDR3 coding sequence is TGTGCCATCAGCCGGGACCAGCAAGAGACCCAGTACTTC. Translation: CAISRDQQETQYF.

The genes are TRBV9 and TRBJ2-5, with D perhaps being TRBD1 or TRBD2 (6 bases each). The germline gives CDR1 SGDLS, CDR2 YYNGEE. The CDR3 extends over 17 amino acids. Deletions cut 1 base from V and 5 bases from J, with 21 bases between. CDR3 coding DNA: TGTGCCAGCAGCGTAAGAGCGGGTGGGGGGCGCACGGAGACCCAGTACTTC. Translating it yields CASSVRAGGGRTETQYF.

This clonotype was detected many times. The chain recombines TRBV7-9 with TRBJ2-5, with 12 bases identical to TRBD2. Losses at the gene ends were 1 base for V and 5 bases for J; bases not matched to a gene: 8. This CDR3 contains 17 residues. Germline-derived CDR1 and CDR2 are SEHNR and FQNEAQ (reference sequence). CDR3 sequence (DNA): TGTGCCAGCAGCTTAGGAGGACTAGCGGGAATGGGGGAGACCCAGTACTTC. Amino acids: CASSLGGLAGMGETQYF.

This clonotype was counted only a few times. The chain links TRBV2 to TRBJ1-3; D is unresolved. This CDR3 has 14 residues. Trimming cost V 2 bases and J 0 bases, with 5 bases left between them. The germline V gene encodes CDR1 SNHLY and CDR2 FYNNEI. CDR3 nucleotide sequence: TGTGCCAGCAGTGAAACGGGCTCTGGAAACACCATATATTTT. As protein: CASSETGSGNTIYF. Complete variable domain (other parts from reference TRBV2 and TRBJ1-3): EPEVTQTPSHQVTQMGQEVILRCVPISNHLYFYWYRQILGQKVEFLVSFYNNEISEKSEIFDDQFSVERPDGSNFTLKIRSTKLEDSAMYFCASSETGSGNTIYFGEGSWLTVV.

This clonotype came up many times. V is TRBV29-1 and J is TRBJ2-2; 10 nucleotides match TRBD2. CDR3 length equals 17 residues. The V segment lost 5 bases and the J segment 3 bases; nucleotides outside the gene matches: 12. Per the germline V gene, CDR1 is SQVTM and CDR2 is ANQGSEA. CDR3 amino acids: CSVLPAGGPLDTGELFF. The CDR3 region has the DNA TGCAGCGTTCTACCAGCGGGAGGGCCGTTGGACACCGGGGAGCTGTTTTTT.

The J gene is TRBJ2-3, the V gene TRBV20-1; 9 positions agree with TRBD1. Germline loops: CDR1 DFQATT, CDR2 SNEGSKA (reference sequence). The CDR3 is made up of 16 amino acids. With V trimmed by 1 base and J by 1 base, 6 bases remained unmatched. CDR3 in amino acids: CSARVRDRARTDTQYF. CDR3 sequence (DNA): TGCAGTGCTAGAGTCCGGGACAGGGCGCGCACAGATACGCAGTATTTT.

This clonotype has ten or more counts. V gene TRBV27 combines with J gene TRBJ2-7; D not resolved. The CDR3 totals 13 residues. The germline V gene has CDR1 MNHEY and CDR2 SMNVEV (reference sequence). V lost 0 bases and J 0 bases, leaving 3 bases between the germline ends. CDR3 in DNA: TGTGCCAGCAGTTTATCGACCTCCTACGAGCAGTACTTC. This gives the protein CASSLSTSYEQYF.

There are many counts of this clonotype. The J gene is TRBJ2-7, the V gene TRBV7-3, with TRBD2 as a possible D gene (5 bases). Germline V lookup: CDR1 SGHTA, CDR2 FQGTGA. Trimming pared 5 bases from V and 3 bases from J, leaving 17 bases between. The CDR3 sequence is 15 residues long. CDR3 in amino acids: CASSRLPGGYYEQYF. The CDR3, as DNA: TGTGCCAGCAGCCGCCTCCCGGGCGGGTACTACGAGCAGTACTTC.

This clonotype was seen many times. The rearrangement uses TRBV6-1 and TRBJ1-5; D not resolved. CDR3 size: 12 residues. The V end was cut by 8 bases, the J end by 3 bases, with 8 bases between. The germline V gene has CDR1 MNHNS and CDR2 SASEGT. CDR3 in amino acids: CASGNNNQPQHF. The CDR3, as DNA: TGTGCCAGCGGCAACAACAATCAGCCCCAGCATTTT.

This clonotype was recorded a few times. The chain is built from TRBV5-1 and TRBJ1-3; perhaps TRBD1 as D (5 bases). V was pared by 0 bases and J by 0 bases, with 10 bases between. This CDR3 has 16 amino acids. Germline loops: CDR1 SGHRS, CDR2 YFSETQ. The CDR3 nucleotides read TGCGCCAGCAGCTTGGCCGGGACTGCCTCTGGAAACACCATATATTTT. The encoded protein is CASSLAGTASGNTIYF. The full variable domain, in which reference TRBV5-1 and TRBJ1-3 provide the parts outside the CDR3, is KAGVTQTPRYLIKTRGQQVTLSCSPISGHRSVSWYQQTPGQGLQFLFEYFSETQRNKGNFPGRFSGRQFSNSRSEMNVSTLELGDSALYLCASSLAGTASGNTIYFGEGSWLTVV.

The CDR3 loop is CASSQADGRTEAFF. CDR3 DNA: TGTGCCAGCAGCCAGGCGGACGGACGCACTGAAGCTTTCTTT. The chain joins TRBV3-1 to TRBJ1-1; D uncertain. The V end lost 3 bases, the J end lost 4 bases, and 12 bases lay between the germline ends. The germline CDR1 and CDR2 sequences are LGHDT and YNNKEL (reference sequence). There are 14 residues in the CDR3.

This clonotype was counted a single time. CDR3 protein: CASSPPPGLQETQYF. The CDR3 region has the DNA TGCGCCAGCAGCCCTCCCCCCGGGCTTCAAGAGACCCAGTACTTC. The chain has TRBV4-1 and TRBJ2-5; D unresolved. V dropped 4 bases and J dropped 2 bases, with 14 bases sitting between them. The CDR3 totals 15 residues. In germline, CDR1 is MGHRA, CDR2 YSYEKL.

V is TRBV19 and J is TRBJ1-5, with D possibly matching TRBD1 (5 bases). This CDR3 has 18 residues. The V gene's germline CDR1 is LNHDA and CDR2 SQIVND (reference sequence). V lost 6 bases and J lost 0, with 21 bases in between. The CDR3 coding sequence is TGTGCCAGTAGACCGAATCGGGGGACTGACTATAGCAATCAGCCCCAGCATTTT. This sequence encodes CASRPNRGTDYSNQPQHF.

This chain joins TRBV4-1 and TRBJ2-5, with 11 positions matching TRBD1. The V segment lost 4 bases and the J segment 5 bases; nucleotides outside the gene matches: 6. Germline CDR1 reads MGHRA; CDR2 reads YSYEKL. The CDR3 spans 15 residues. CDR3 coding DNA: TGCGCCAGCAGCCCGGGACAGGGGGTCAGGGAGACCCAGTACTTC. Translating it yields CASSPGQGVRETQYF.

This clonotype was seen just once. This chain uses TRBV6-2 or TRBV6-3 with TRBJ2-7; 8 bases map to TRBD1. The germline CDR1 and CDR2 sequences are MNHEY and SVGEGT. V gave up 2 bases and J gave up 2 bases; unmatched junction bases: 11. This CDR3 spans 17 amino acids. CDR3 residues: CASSYPWGQESPYEQYF. The CDR3 nucleotides are TGTGCCAGCAGTTACCCTTGGGGACAGGAAAGTCCCTACGAGCAGTACTTC.

V is TRBV4-1 and J is TRBJ1-5; 7 positions agree with TRBD1. The CDR3 totals 15 residues. Germline lookup yields CDR1 MGHRA and CDR2 YSYEKL. J gave up 4 bases and V 2 bases, and 5 bases lay outside the gene matches. CDR3 protein: CASSQFGTENQPQHF. The CDR3 region has the DNA TGCGCCAGCAGCCAATTTGGGACAGAGAATCAGCCCCAGCATTTT.

The table lists this clonotype with many counts. This chain uses TRBV3-1 with TRBJ1-5; D is uncertain. V was shortened by 0 bases and J by 6 bases, with 6 bases between the two germline ends. This CDR3 comprises 13 residues. Germline CDR1 is LGHDT and CDR2 is YNNKEL (reference sequence). The chain's CDR3 is CASSQDLRQPQHF. The CDR3 DNA sequence: TGTGCCAGCAGCCAAGATCTACGTCAGCCCCAGCATTTT. The variable domain in full, completed from reference TRBV3-1 and TRBJ1-5, reads DTAVSQTPKYLVTQMGNDKSIKCEQNLGHDTMYWYKQDSKKFLKIMFSYNNKELIINETVPNRFSPKSPDKAHLNLHINSLELGDSAVYFCASSQDLRQPQHFGDGTRLSIL.

In its sample, this clonotype was seen many times. The rearrangement links TRBV20-1 to TRBJ1-1; 8 bases agree with TRBD1. Trimming took 2 bases from V and 1 from J; bases not matched to a gene: 15. The CDR3 is 18 residues long. CDR1 and CDR2 (germline): DFQATT, SNEGSKA (reference sequence). This chain's CDR3 is CSARPPTSGGLGNTEAFF. CDR3 bases: TGCAGTGCTAGACCCCCCACTTCAGGGGGCCTAGGGAACACTGAAGCTTTCTTT.

The CDR3 DNA sequence: TGTGCCAGCAGGTCGACAGGGGCCTCCTCTGGAAACACCATATATTTT. Amino acids: CASRSTGASSGNTIYF. V and J are TRBV7-9 and TRBJ1-3; TRBD1 matches 8 bases. With V trimmed by 6 bases and J by 0 bases, 7 bases remained unmatched. The CDR3 has 16 residues. CDR1 SEHNR and CDR2 FQNEAQ come from the germline V gene (reference sequence).

The V gene is TRBV4-1, the J gene TRBJ2-5; TRBD1 matches 7 bases. CDR3 length: 15 amino acids. The germline V gene has CDR1 MGHRA and CDR2 YSYEKL. V dropped 0 bases and J dropped 5; count of bases not matched to a gene: 6. This CDR3 reads CASSQEKGAWETQYF. CDR3 sequence (DNA): TGCGCCAGCAGCCAAGAGAAGGGGGCTTGGGAGACCCAGTACTTC.

This clonotype was found a few times. This sequence joins TRBV7-9 and TRBJ1-2; the D is unclear. V was pared by 4 bases and J by 5 bases, with 5 bases between. This CDR3 contains 11 residues. Germline CDR1 SEHNR, CDR2 FQNEAQ (reference sequence). CDR3 bases: TGTGCCAGCAGCTACGGTTATGGCTACACCTTC. Protein product: CASSYGYGYTF.